These 12 T cell receptor beta chains were sequenced from one sample in a study of cytomegalovirus exposure and HLA in healthy donors. The PCR ran on 60 Vbeta and 13 Jbeta primers. TCRdb keeps only in-frame clones here, not all; method: immunoSEQ multiplex PCR. The table has around 180,000 clones, approximately 80% seen once; the top ten hold 1.2%. The material sequenced was PBMCs. Receptors were obtained from a boy aged 2-9 years in good health and CMV-seronegative.

This chain links TRBV5-6 with TRBJ1-3; D unresolved. The CDR3 covers 14 residues. Germline loops: CDR1 SGHDT, CDR2 YYEEEE. V was shortened by 4 bases and J by 0 bases, with 8 bases between the two germline ends. The CDR3 coding sequence is TGTGCCAGCAGCCTGCGCGCCTCTGGAAACACCATATATTTT. As protein: CASSLRASGNTIYF. The variable domain in full, completed from reference TRBV5-6 and TRBJ1-3, reads DAGVTQSPTHLIKTRGQQVTLRCSPKSGHDTVSWYQQALGQGPQFIFQYYEEEERQRGNFPDRFSGHQFPNYSSELNVNALLLGDSALYLCASSLRASGNTIYFGEGSWLTVV.

The rearrangement links TRBV2 to TRBJ2-2, with 8 bases matching TRBD2. J was trimmed by 4 bases and V by 6 bases; bases with no gene match: 4. Per the germline V gene, CDR1 is SNHLY and CDR2 is FYNNEI. This CDR3 has 14 amino acids. As DNA, the CDR3 is TGTGCCAGCAGGGTAGCGGGGCGCACCGGGGAGCTGTTTTTT. It is translated as CASRVAGRTGELFF. Together with reference TRBV2 and TRBJ2-2, the CDR3 gives the full variable domain: EPEVTQTPSHQVTQMGQEVILRCVPISNHLYFYWYRQILGQKVEFLVSFYNNEISEKSEIFDDQFSVERPDGSNFTLKIRSTKLEDSAMYFCASRVAGRTGELFFGEGSRLTVL.

The CDR3 DNA is TGTGCCAGCAGCCCGAGGAGACAGGGGGCGTCTGGGGCCAACGTCCTGACTTTC. Its protein is CASSPRRQGASGANVLTF. The J gene is TRBJ2-6, the V gene TRBV11-2; 10 bases line up with TRBD1. Germline V gene data show CDR1 as SGHAT and CDR2 as FQNNGV. The trim removed 5 bases at V and 1 base at J, leaving 8 bases unmatched. The CDR3 has 18 amino acids.

J is TRBJ2-3 and V is TRBV11-2, with D hard to call. Per the germline V gene, CDR1 is SGHAT and CDR2 is FQNNGV. The CDR3 spans 12 residues. The V gene lost 4 bases and the J gene lost 2 bases, with 4 bases spanning the gap. The CDR3: CASSSYTDTQYF. The CDR3 bases are TGTGCCAGCAGCTCCTACACAGATACGCAGTATTTT.

V is TRBV19 and J is TRBJ2-1; maybe TRBD2 (6 bases). This CDR3 has 16 residues. Germline V gene data show CDR1 as LNHDA and CDR2 as SQIVND (reference sequence). The V end lost 0 bases, the J end lost 7 bases, and 16 bases lay between the germline ends. Here the CDR3 reads CASSIDAAGRGNEQFF. CDR3 coding DNA: TGTGCCAGTAGTATAGATGCGGCGGGAAGGGGAAATGAGCAGTTCTTC.

The chain is built from TRBV7-9 and TRBJ2-4, with 12 bases identical to TRBD2. CDR1 and CDR2 from the germline V gene are SEHNR and FQNEAQ (reference sequence). The V gene end was trimmed by 5 bases and the J gene end by 12 bases; junction bases not matched to a gene: 8. The CDR3 loop spans 14 amino acids. This chain's CDR3 is CASSDRLAGVSQYF. The CDR3 coding sequence is TGTGCCAGCAGCGATAGACTAGCGGGAGTCAGTCAGTACTTC.

This sequence joins TRBV18 and TRBJ1-3, with 7 positions matching TRBD1. The CDR3 runs 16 residues. Germline CDR1 and CDR2: KGHSH and LQKENI. Losses at the gene ends were 0 bases for V and 4 bases for J; bases not matched to a gene: 6. DNA of the CDR3: TGTGCCAGCTCACCACCGGAGGGGGCGACAGGAAACACCATATATTTT. Translating it yields CASSPPEGATGNTIYF.

The V gene is TRBV4-2, the J gene TRBJ2-7, with TRBD1 matching over 12 bases. Germline assignment: CDR1 LGHNA and CDR2 YNFKEQ. The length of the CDR3 is 16 residues. Unmatched junction bases numbered 7, after V lost 0 bases and J lost 7 bases. CDR3 sequence (DNA): TGTGCCAGCAGCCAAGATCGGGGACAGGGGGCAGGTGAGCAGTACTTC. Translating it yields CASSQDRGQGAGEQYF.

This clone appeared a few times. This chain connects TRBV2 to TRBJ2-7, with 13 bases lining up with TRBD2. The CDR3 is made up of 17 amino acids. Germline-derived CDR1 and CDR2 are SNHLY and FYNNEI. The J segment lost 5 bases and the V segment lost 2 bases, leaving 9 bases of the junction unmatched. The CDR3: CASSEPRLAGGLNEQYF. CDR3 DNA sequence: TGTGCCAGCAGTGAACCCCGACTAGCGGGAGGTCTGAACGAGCAGTACTTC.

The CDR3 sequence is CASSPVAGGETQYF. CDR3 in DNA: TGTGCCAGCTCACCGGTGGCAGGGGGGGAGACCCAGTACTTC. The chain recombines TRBV18 with TRBJ2-5; TRBD1 might be the D (7 bases). The CDR3 has 14 amino acids. Per the germline V gene, CDR1 is KGHSH and CDR2 is LQKENI. V was pared by 3 bases and J by 5 bases, with 13 bases between.

This chain uses TRBV28 with TRBJ1-2; perhaps TRBD1 as D (5 bases). Trimming removed 6 bases from V and 4 bases from J, with 12 bases in between. Germline V CDR1 and CDR2: MDHEN, SYDVKM. The CDR3 totals 13 residues. The CDR3 sequence: CASRLPGFYGYTF. CDR3 coding DNA: TGTGCCAGCAGGCTACCAGGGTTCTATGGCTACACCTTC.

This rearrangement joins TRBV25-1 to TRBJ2-7; 10 bases map to TRBD1. Per the germline V gene, CDR1 is MGHDK and CDR2 is SYGVNS. CDR3 length equals 15 residues. V lost 3 bases, J lost 2 bases, and 4 bases stayed unmatched. The CDR3 DNA is TGTGCCAGCAGTGACGCCGGGACAGGGGCCTACGAGCAGTACTTC. Amino acid sequence: CASSDAGTGAYEQYF.